The text below deals with one T cell receptor beta chain. These data originate in a study of blood T cell repertoires in COVID-19. The CDR3 contains 15 residues. CDR1 is SQVTM, CDR2 ANQGSEA, per germline. V was cut by 6 bases and J by 0 bases, with 15 bases left in between. Clones were read by immunoSEQ multiplex PCR, and TCRdb kept only the in-frame ones, dropping some. The sample gives more than 60,000 clones, around 83% of which show up once; around 3.4% is in the top ten. The J gene is TRBJ2-1, the V gene TRBV29-1, with D possibly being TRBD1 (5 bases). Sequencing was carried out using peripheral blood. This TCR derives from a man aged 50 or older with acute or convalescent COVID-19. CDR3: CSVETGFSSYNEQFF. The CDR3 nucleotides are TGCAGCGTCGAAACAGGTTTCAGCTCCTACAATGAGCAGTTCTTC.